The 19 T cell receptor beta chains below were found in one sample sequenced in a study of early T cells in non-severe SARS-CoV-2 infection. In TCRdb, the 5' RACE reads were re-called with MiXCR into one record per CDR3 protein. The sample records 30,000 to 45,000 distinct CDR3 sequences, approximately 10% being singletons. Sample: whole blood. Receptors originate from an adult who was a healthcare worker with PCR-confirmed SARS-CoV-2 infection or an uninfected control (not recorded which).

This clonotype was picked up many times. The chain carries TRBV29-1 and TRBJ2-1; D not resolved. V lost 6 bases, J lost 0 bases, and 12 bases lay in between. This CDR3 comprises 14 residues. Germline-derived CDR1 and CDR2 are SQVTM and ANQGSEA. This CDR3 reads CSVNGGSSYNEQFF. The CDR3 DNA reads as TGCAGCGTGAATGGTGGTAGCTCCTACAATGAGCAGTTCTTC.

The chain uses TRBV7-2 and TRBJ2-1, with 7 nucleotides matching TRBD1. After removal of 4 bases from V and 7 bases from J, the junction contained 4 bases not matched to a gene. Germline V lookup: CDR1 SGHTA, CDR2 FQGNSA. This CDR3 has 13 residues. For the CDR3, the DNA is TGTGCCAGCAGCTCCTCAGGGGGTAATGAGCAGTTCTTC. It translates to CASSSSGGNEQFF.

The table lists this clonotype with many counts. This sequence joins TRBV7-9 and TRBJ1-6, with D tentatively TRBD1 (5 bases). From germline, CDR1 is SEHNR and CDR2 FQNEAQ (reference sequence). The CDR3 totals 16 residues. Trimming took off 5 bases at V and 7 bases at J, with 18 bases between the two ends. CDR3 nucleotide sequence: TGTGCCAGCAGCGCCGGATCGGGACGGACCAATTCACCCCTCCACTTT. This encodes CASSAGSGRTNSPLHF.

This chain links TRBV12-3 or TRBV12-4 with TRBJ1-2, with 8 bases lining up with TRBD1. V lost 5 bases, J lost 6 bases, and 5 bases stayed unmatched. The CDR3 covers 13 residues. The CDR3 protein is CASSRDRGNGYTF. Here the CDR3 DNA reads TGTGCCAGCAGTCGTGACAGGGGCAATGGCTACACCTTC.

This chain uses TRBV9 with TRBJ2-1; D possibly matches TRBD1 or TRBD2 (5 bases each). There are 12 residues in the CDR3. Germline lookup yields CDR1 SGDLS and CDR2 YYNGEE. Trimming took off 0 bases at V and 10 bases at J, with 8 bases between the two ends. The chain's CDR3 is CASSVGGKEQFF. DNA of the CDR3: TGTGCCAGCAGCGTAGGGGGGAAGGAGCAGTTCTTC.

This clonotype was recorded at least ten times. This rearrangement joins TRBV7-2 to TRBJ2-1, with 16 positions matching TRBD2. From germline, CDR1 is SGHTA and CDR2 FQGNSA. Trimming took 5 bases from V and 8 from J; bases not matched to a gene: 6. This CDR3 has 16 amino acids. The CDR3 loop is CASSPGLAGGMDEQFF. CDR3 nucleotides: TGTGCCAGCAGCCCGGGACTAGCGGGGGGGATGGATGAGCAGTTCTTC.

This clonotype was detected many times. This chain links TRBV25-1 with TRBJ2-2; unclear D gene. CDR1 is MGHDK, CDR2 SYGVNS, per germline. This CDR3 is 12 amino acids long. Trimming shortened V by 10 bases and J by 3 bases, and 9 bases separated the two germline ends. In DNA form, the CDR3 reads TGTGCCACCACCGGGTACACCGGGGAGCTGTTTTTT. Protein: CATTGYTGELFF.

This chain uses TRBV29-1 with TRBJ1-2, with D tentatively TRBD1 (5 bases). The CDR3 totals 15 residues. V lost 6 bases to trimming and J lost 3 bases, with 20 bases between them. The germline CDR1 and CDR2 sequences are SQVTM and ANQGSEA. CDR3 sequence reads: CSVPGLYTGDYGYTF. For the CDR3, the DNA is TGCAGCGTCCCCGGCCTCTATACAGGAGACTATGGCTACACCTTC. The variable domain in full, with the rest retrieved from reference TRBV29-1 and TRBJ1-2, is SAVISQKPSRDICQRGTSLTIQCQVDSQVTMMFWYRQQPGQSLTLIATANQGSEATYESGFVIDKFPISRPNLTFSTLTVSNMSPEDSSIYLCSVPGLYTGDYGYTFGSGTRLTVV.

This clonotype has a count of ten or more. The chain combines TRBV19 with TRBJ2-7; 9 nucleotides match TRBD2. With V trimmed by 4 bases and J by 6 bases, 19 bases remained unmatched. Germline lookup yields CDR1 LNHDA and CDR2 SQIVND (reference sequence). This CDR3 contains 18 residues. DNA of the CDR3: TGTGCCAGTAGTAGGAGGGGACCCGGGACTAGCTCATTCGGCGAGCAGTACTTC. As protein: CASSRRGPGTSSFGEQYF.

The table lists this clonotype with many counts. The J gene is TRBJ2-3, the V gene TRBV20-1, with TRBD2 matching over 10 bases. V was clipped by 3 bases and J by 4 bases; unmatched bases: 7. Germline CDR1 DFQATT, CDR2 SNEGSKA (reference sequence). The CDR3 has 15 amino acids. The CDR3 coding sequence is TGCAGTGCTAGTGAACTAGCGGGGAGGGCAGATACGCAGTATTTT. Its translation is CSASELAGRADTQYF.

This clonotype was recorded at least ten times. The rearrangement uses TRBV6-2 or TRBV6-3 and TRBJ2-7; TRBD1 is a possible D gene (6 bases). The V gene lost 7 bases and the J gene lost 6 bases, with 10 bases spanning the gap. The CDR3 length is 11 residues. The V gene's germline CDR1 is MNHEY and CDR2 SVGEGT. The CDR3 region is CASNQGSEQYF. CDR3 in DNA: TGTGCCAGCAACCAGGGGTCCGAGCAGTACTTC.

This clonotype was counted a few times. The chain has TRBV7-3 and TRBJ2-3; D could derive from TRBD1 or TRBD2 (5 bases each). This CDR3 region has 15 residues. Per germline, CDR1 SGHTA and CDR2 FQGTGA. Trimming cost V 1 base and J 3 bases, with 11 bases left between them. DNA for the CDR3: TGTGCCAGCAGCTTAATGGGCAGGGAGACAGATACGCAGTATTTT. As protein: CASSLMGRETDTQYF.

This clonotype was picked up many times. The chain has TRBV12-5 and TRBJ2-1, with 12 bases that match TRBD2. The ends lost 3 bases at V and 4 bases at J; junction bases unmatched: 1. The germline V gene has CDR1 LGHNT and CDR2 FRNRAP. The CDR3 sequence is 15 residues long. CDR3 in DNA: TGTGCTAGTGGTTTCGGACTAGCGGGATACAATGAGCAGTTCTTC. Amino acid sequence: CASGFGLAGYNEQFF.

This clonotype was counted ten times or more. The rearrangement links TRBV6-1 to TRBJ2-7; D ambiguous. The CDR3 runs to 14 residues. The V end was cut by 3 bases, the J end by 4 bases, with 13 bases between. Germline CDR1 is MNHNS and CDR2 is SASEGT. This chain's CDR3 is CASSDAAANYEQYF. The CDR3 nucleotides are TGTGCCAGCAGTGACGCGGCCGCCAATTACGAGCAGTACTTC.

This clonotype came up many times. The chain joins TRBV7-3 to TRBJ2-1, with 8 bases lining up with TRBD2. The CDR3 is 16 residues long. J lost 4 bases, V lost 5 bases, and 10 bases had no gene match. Looked up from germline, CDR1 is SGHTA and CDR2 is FQGTGA. The DNA of the CDR3 is TGTGCCAGCAGCCCTAGGACGGGAGGGGGATACAATGAGCAGTTCTTC. Translating it yields CASSPRTGGGYNEQFF.

This clonotype was seen ten or more times. This rearrangement joins TRBV20-1 to TRBJ1-4, with 7 positions matching TRBD1. The germline V gene encodes CDR1 DFQATT and CDR2 SNEGSKA (reference sequence). The CDR3 loop spans 13 amino acids. With 5 bases clipped from V and 5 bases from J, the junction kept 5 bases outside the gene matches. The CDR3 spells CSAPDRRNEKLFF. As DNA, the CDR3 is TGCAGTGCTCCGGACAGGCGAAATGAAAAACTGTTTTTT.

This clonotype was counted between two and nine times. The chain is built from TRBV5-1 and TRBJ2-3, with 9 bases lining up with TRBD1. Losses at the gene ends were 5 bases for V and 6 bases for J; bases not matched to a gene: 1. Germline V gives CDR1 SGHRS, CDR2 YFSETQ. CDR3 length: 12 amino acids. CDR3 nucleotide sequence: TGCGCCAGCAGAACAGGGGGCGATACGCAGTATTTT. Its protein is CASRTGGDTQYF.

There are a few counts of this clonotype. The rearrangement links TRBV29-1 to TRBJ1-1; D is undetermined. V was shortened by 0 bases and J by 3 bases, with 5 bases between the two germline ends. Per the germline V gene, CDR1 is SQVTM and CDR2 is ANQGSEA. The CDR3 totals 12 residues. The chain's CDR3 is CSVEEGYTEAFF. Here the CDR3 DNA reads TGCAGCGTTGAAGAGGGGTACACTGAAGCTTTCTTT.

This clonotype was counted a few times. The chain combines TRBV7-9 with TRBJ2-1; maybe TRBD1 (6 bases). Germline V gives CDR1 SEHNR, CDR2 FQNEAQ (reference sequence). The CDR3 has 16 amino acids. Between the trimmed V and J ends, which lost 5 bases and 4 bases, there was a span of 18 bases. The CDR3 nucleotides are TGTGCCAGCAGCGAAACAGGGTTAGGCTTGTACAATGAGCAGTTCTTC. Encoded protein: CASSETGLGLYNEQFF.